This TCR beta chain came from a study of blood T cell repertoires in COVID-19. Study at large: Collection of acute and convalescent COVID-19 samples took place in the United States, Italy and Spain. T cells, B-cell-depleted T cells, or PBMCs provided the cDNA or gDNA that served as material.

Turning to this clone: The sample has other DNA sequences that encode this CDR3 too.

The CDR3 runs to 14 residues. CDR1 and CDR2 from the germline V gene are MDHEN and SYDVKM. V was pared by 6 bases and J by 2 bases, with 12 bases between. As originally analysed: Scientists estimated how many nucleated cells there were by amplifying reference gene primers. The data were produced by immunoSEQ multiplex PCR, yet TCRdb's version contains in-frame clones alone and is incomplete. The V and J calls and clone size were taken over from that table, and D and trimming were inferred from the DNA. The sample has 300,000 or so clones, about 87% seen once. V usage is TRBV28 and J usage is TRBJ2-3, with D maybe TRBD2 (5 bases). The sequencing sample was made of peripheral blood. This TCR came from a woman under 40 who had recovered from COVID-19. CDR3 DNA: TGTGCCAGCAGCTTAACCGGGGACACAGATACGCAGTATTTT. Translating it yields CASSLTGDTDTQYF.